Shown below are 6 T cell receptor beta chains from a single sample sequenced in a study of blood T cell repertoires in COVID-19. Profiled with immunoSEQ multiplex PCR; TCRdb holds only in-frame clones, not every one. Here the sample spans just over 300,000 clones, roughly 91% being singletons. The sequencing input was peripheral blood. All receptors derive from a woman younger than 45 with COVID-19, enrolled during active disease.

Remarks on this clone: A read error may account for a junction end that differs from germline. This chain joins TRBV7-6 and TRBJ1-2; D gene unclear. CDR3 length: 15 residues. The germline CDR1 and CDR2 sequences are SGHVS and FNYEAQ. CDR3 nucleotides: TGTGCCAGCAGCCTAGCCCCGACTGAGAACTATGGCTACACCTTC. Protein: CASSLAPTENYGYTF.

In DNA, the CDR3 is TGTGCCAGCAGCCAGGGACTAGCGGGGAACACCGGGGAGCTGTTTTTT. Residues: CASSQGLAGNTGELFF. The chain is built from TRBV5-4 and TRBJ2-2; 12 bases are shared with TRBD2. The CDR3 runs to 16 residues. V shed 4 bases and J 1 base; nucleotides not matched to a gene: 2. The germline CDR1 and CDR2 sequences are SGHNT and YYREEE (reference sequence).

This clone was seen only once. The CDR3 protein is CASSLLDSTATEAFF. The DNA for the CDR3 is TGCGCCAGCAGCTTGTTGGACTCCACCGCCACTGAAGCTTTCTTT. This rearrangement joins TRBV5-1 to TRBJ1-1; D remains ambiguous. The CDR3 is 15 amino acids. V was clipped by 1 base and J by 4 bases, with 14 bases between them. In germline, CDR1 is SGHRS, CDR2 YFSETQ.

CDR3 DNA: TGTGCCAGCAGTCCAATGGGGGCTACTGAAGCTTTCTTT. This encodes CASSPMGATEAFF. J is TRBJ1-1 and V is TRBV28, with D perhaps matching TRBD1 (6 bases). Trimming removed 5 bases from V and 5 bases from J, with 12 bases in between. The CDR3 is 13 amino acids. Germline CDR1 and CDR2: MDHEN and SYDVKM.

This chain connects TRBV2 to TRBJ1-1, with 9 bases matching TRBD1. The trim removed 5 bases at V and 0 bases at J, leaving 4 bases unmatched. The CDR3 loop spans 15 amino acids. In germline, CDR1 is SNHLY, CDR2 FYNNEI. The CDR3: CASSRTGDMNTEAFF. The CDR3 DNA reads TGTGCCAGCAGTAGGACAGGGGACATGAACACTGAAGCTTTCTTT.

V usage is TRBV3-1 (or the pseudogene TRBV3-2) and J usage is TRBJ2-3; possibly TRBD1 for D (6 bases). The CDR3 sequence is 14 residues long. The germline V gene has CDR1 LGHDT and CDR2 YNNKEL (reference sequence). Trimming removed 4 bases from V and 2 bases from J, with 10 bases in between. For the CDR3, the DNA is TGTGCCAGCAGCCTCGGACAGCCCACAGATACGCAGTATTTT. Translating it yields CASSLGQPTDTQYF.